The following is a T cell receptor (beta chain) sequence with its context. The CDR3 is made up of 14 amino acids. CDR1 and CDR2 (germline): MDHEN, SYDVKM. V shed 1 base, J shed 4 bases, and the junction held 2 bases outside the gene matches. Libraries were prepared by immunoSEQ multiplex PCR; TCRdb keeps only in-frame clonotypes and omits some of them. The sample includes roughly 190,000 clones, around 91% seen only once; the top ten take about 1.4%. The record originates from a study of control samples from healthy donors and cancer patients. Sequencing was performed on blood. The sequence was collected from a woman aged 25-40 years in good health. The chain links TRBV28 to TRBJ2-5, with TRBD2 matching 8 bases. CDR3 sequence reads: CASSLLTSGETQYF. The CDR3 nucleotides read TGTGCCAGCAGTTTATTAACTAGCGGAGAGACCCAGTACTTC.